This T cell receptor (beta chain) stems from a study of blood T cell repertoires in COVID-19. Authors' processing steps: Scientists estimated how many nucleated cells there were by amplifying reference gene primers. Measured with immunoSEQ multiplex PCR; TCRdb has only the in-frame clones, and not every one. That table furnishes V, J and clone size, whereas the DNA furnished D and trimming. The sample shows 180,000 or so clones, more than 70% of them seen only once. V lost 6 bases to trimming and J lost 5 bases, with 14 bases between them. Germline lookup yields CDR1 KGHSH and CDR2 LQKENI. The CDR3 length is 14 residues.

V gene TRBV18 combines with J gene TRBJ1-5, with D maybe TRBD1 (5 bases). The clonotype was recovered from a person aged 70 to 85 with COVID-19, enrolled during active disease. What was sequenced was peripheral blood. DNA for the CDR3: TGTGCCAGCTCGACGCAGGGTTCGGATCAGCCCCAGCATTTT. Residues: CASSTQGSDQPQHF.